This T cell receptor (beta chain) was profiled in a study of T-cell memory formation after mild COVID-19. On the study more broadly: Largely donor-specific sequence clusters came from a couple of donors.

This clonotype was detected a few times. Its matching antigen is unknown. From 5'RACE with constant-segment primers came TCR alpha and TCR beta cDNA libraries that carried sample barcodes and UMIs. TCRdb recomputed calls from the 5' RACE reads with MiXCR, one row per CDR3 protein. Here the sample spans roughly 180,000 distinct CDR3 sequences, under 14% being singletons. Germline V gene data show CDR1 as LGHDT and CDR2 as YNNKEL (reference sequence). Trimming removed 3 bases from V and 5 bases from J; junction bases left unmatched: 9. The CDR3 loop spans 16 amino acids. The study, taken as a whole, reports: Researchers report contracting CD4+ clones mostly in CM and EM, with CD8+ clones in EMRA. Later expanders leaned toward CD4+, whereas clones contracting from day 15 to 85 were balanced CD4/CD8.

The sample taken for sequencing was PBMCs or a T cell subset sorted from them (not recorded which). The TCR originated in a man aged 18 to 35 who had mild COVID-19 (a few samples of this study predate the infection). Cell type and time point are not known. J is TRBJ2-2 and V is TRBV3-1; 7 bases agree with TRBD2. CDR3 protein: CASSHFRGGRTGELFF. CDR3 nucleotide sequence: TGTGCCAGCAGCCACTTTAGGGGAGGGCGTACCGGGGAGCTGTTTTTT.